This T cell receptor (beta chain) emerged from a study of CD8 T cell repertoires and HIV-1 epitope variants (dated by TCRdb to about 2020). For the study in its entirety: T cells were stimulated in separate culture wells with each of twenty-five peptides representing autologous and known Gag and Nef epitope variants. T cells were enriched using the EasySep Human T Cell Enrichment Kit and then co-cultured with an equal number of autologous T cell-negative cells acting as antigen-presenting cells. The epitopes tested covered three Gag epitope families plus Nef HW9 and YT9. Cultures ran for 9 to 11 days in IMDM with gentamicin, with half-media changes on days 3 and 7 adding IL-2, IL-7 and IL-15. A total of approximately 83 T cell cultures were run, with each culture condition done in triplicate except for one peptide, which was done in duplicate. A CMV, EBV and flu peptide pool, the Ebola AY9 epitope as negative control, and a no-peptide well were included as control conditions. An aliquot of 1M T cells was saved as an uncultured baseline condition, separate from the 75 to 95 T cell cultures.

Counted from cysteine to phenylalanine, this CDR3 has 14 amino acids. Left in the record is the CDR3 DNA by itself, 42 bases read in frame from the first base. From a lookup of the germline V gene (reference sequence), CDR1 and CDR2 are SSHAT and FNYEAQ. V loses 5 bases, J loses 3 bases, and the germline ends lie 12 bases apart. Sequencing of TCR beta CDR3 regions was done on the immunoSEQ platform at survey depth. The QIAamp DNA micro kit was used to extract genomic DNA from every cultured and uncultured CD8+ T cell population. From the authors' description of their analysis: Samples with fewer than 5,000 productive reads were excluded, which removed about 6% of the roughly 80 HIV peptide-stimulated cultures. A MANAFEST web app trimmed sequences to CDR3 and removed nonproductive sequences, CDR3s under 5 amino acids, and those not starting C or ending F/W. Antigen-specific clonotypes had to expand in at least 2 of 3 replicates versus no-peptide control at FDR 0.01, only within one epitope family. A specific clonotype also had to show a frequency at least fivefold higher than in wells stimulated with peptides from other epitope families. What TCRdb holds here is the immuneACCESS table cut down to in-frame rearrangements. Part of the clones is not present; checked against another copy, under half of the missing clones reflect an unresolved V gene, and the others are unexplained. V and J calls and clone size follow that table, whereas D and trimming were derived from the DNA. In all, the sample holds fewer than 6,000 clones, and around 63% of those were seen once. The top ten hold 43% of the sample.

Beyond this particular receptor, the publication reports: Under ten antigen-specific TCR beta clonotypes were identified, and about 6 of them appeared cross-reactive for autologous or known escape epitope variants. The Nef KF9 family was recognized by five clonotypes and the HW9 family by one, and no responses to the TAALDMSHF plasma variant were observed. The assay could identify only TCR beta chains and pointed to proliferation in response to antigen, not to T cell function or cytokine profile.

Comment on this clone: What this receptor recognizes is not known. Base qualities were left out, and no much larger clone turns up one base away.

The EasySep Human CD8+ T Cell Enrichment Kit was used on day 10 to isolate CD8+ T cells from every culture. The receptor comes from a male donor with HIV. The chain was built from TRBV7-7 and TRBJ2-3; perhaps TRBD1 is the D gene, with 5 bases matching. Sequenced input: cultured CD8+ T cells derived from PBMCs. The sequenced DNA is TGTGCCAGCAGCACCGGGCACAGGACAGATACGCAGTATTTT. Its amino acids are CASSTGHRTDTQYF.